These 5 T cell receptor beta chains were sequenced from one sample in a study of technical replicates of blood from a few donors. Clones were sequenced by immunoSEQ multiplex PCR, and TCRdb holds only the in-frame ones, with some missing. The sample has tens of thousands of clones; around 95% are singletons. Sequenced material: T cells isolated from PBMCs. The source is a human donor in good health.

V is TRBV18 and J is TRBJ2-3; perhaps TRBD2 as D (6 bases). V shed 1 base and J shed 2 bases, with 10 bases lying between them. Germline V CDR1 and CDR2: KGHSH, LQKENI. The CDR3 is 15 residues long. The CDR3 here is CASSPRAGPTDTQYF. The CDR3 DNA is TGTGCCAGCTCACCACGGGCGGGGCCCACAGATACGCAGTATTTT.

The genes are TRBV7-3 and TRBJ1-3; no clear D. CDR1 and CDR2 from the germline V gene are SGHTA and FQGTGA. V was pared by 2 bases and J by 0 bases, with 5 bases between. The CDR3 runs to 14 residues. For the CDR3, the DNA is TGTGCCAGCAGCTTAGGCTCCTCTGGAAACACCATATATTTT. Translation gives CASSLGSSGNTIYF.

The genes are TRBV27 and TRBJ1-5, with 7 bases that match TRBD1. Trimming cost V 0 bases and J 1 base; bases outside gene matches: 6. The CDR3 sequence is 17 residues long. Germline V gives CDR1 MNHEY, CDR2 SMNVEV (reference sequence). CDR3 DNA sequence: TGTGCCAGCAGTTTATCCTACAGGGGAATGAGCAATCAGCCCCAGCATTTT. Protein product: CASSLSYRGMSNQPQHF.

This clone occurred once. The chain joins TRBV19 to TRBJ1-6, with 11 bases matching TRBD1. Germline CDR1 is LNHDA and CDR2 is SQIVND (reference sequence). J was trimmed by 5 bases and V by 10 bases; bases with no gene match: 7. The CDR3 consists of 15 residues. Here the CDR3 reads CATGQGEIHNSPLHF. For the CDR3, the DNA is TGTGCCACGGGACAGGGGGAAATTCATAATTCACCCCTCCACTTT.

V and J are TRBV5-1 and TRBJ2-1; possibly TRBD2 for D (5 bases). CDR3 length equals 14 residues. Germline V gene sequence: CDR1 SGHRS, CDR2 YFSETQ. V lost 4 bases and J lost 4, with 12 bases in between. As DNA, the CDR3 is TGCGCCAGCAGCGTGGACTCAAGATACAATGAGCAGTTCTTC. It translates to CASSVDSRYNEQFF. Full variable domain (missing parts from reference TRBV5-1 and TRBJ2-1): KAGVTQTPRYLIKTRGQQVTLSCSPISGHRSVSWYQQTPGQGLQFLFEYFSETQRNKGNFPGRFSGRQFSNSRSEMNVSTLELGDSALYLCASSVDSRYNEQFFGPGTRLTVL.